The sequence of this TCR beta chain was determined in a study of blood T cell repertoires in COVID-19. On the study more broadly: The cDNA or gDNA used as material had been derived from T cells, B-cell-depleted T cells, or PBMCs.

V trimming: 8 bases; J trimming: 1 base; junction bases outside the gene matches: 0. CDR3 size: 13 residues. The germline gives CDR1 SGHVS, CDR2 FQNEAQ. Original handling: Amplification from reference gene primers served as the basis for estimated nucleated cell counts. TCRdb's table, derived via immunoSEQ multiplex PCR, lists solely in-frame clones and lacks some. Clonal size and the V and J genes are those of that table, whereas D and trimming came from the DNA. The table includes about 10,000 clones, roughly 89% detected once. The chain has TRBV7-8 and TRBJ1-4; the match to TRBD1 covers 8 bases. Sequencing used peripheral blood. The origin of this receptor is a human donor in a cohort sampled during active COVID-19. The CDR3, as DNA: TGTGCCAGCGGACAGGGAACTAATGAAAAACTGTTTTTT. It encodes CASGQGTNEKLFF.